A selection of T cell receptor beta chains follows, all from one sample in a study of T cell responses to AZD1222 COVID-19 vaccine. Only in-frame clones appear in the TCRdb table, and some are missing; sequencing was by immunoSEQ multiplex PCR. The data show 150,000 to 200,000 clones, under 95% seen once. This sample comprised peripheral blood, obtained 28 days after the second AZD1222 dose. The receptors were gathered from an adult who received the AZD1222 COVID-19 vaccine. Each CDR3 is given with its conserved first and last residue. Fields, in order: clone size, V gene, CDR3 protein. The size entry is marked missing in some rows and otherwise reads once, few, many or a size class.

clone size: NA; V gene: TRBV4-2; CDR3 protein: CASSHAKGGNYEQYF
clone size: NA; V gene: TRBV6-4; CDR3 protein: CASRMTSGGADEQFF
clone size: NA; V gene: TRBV6-5; CDR3 protein: CASSYAALGLNEKLFF
clone size: NA; V gene: TRBV19; CDR3 protein: CASSIFAANYGYTF
clone size: NA; V gene: TRBV6-2/TRBV6-3; CDR3 protein: CASSYSGQGPVNRQPQHF
clone size: NA; V gene: TRBV19; CDR3 protein: CASTHPSRVSTEAFF
clone size: NA; V gene: TRBV18; CDR3 protein: CASSPSIAGEETQYF
clone size: NA; V gene: TRBV3-1/TRBV3-2; CDR3 protein: CASSQDLWTVDSRSAKNIQYF
clone size: NA; V gene: TRBV7-9; CDR3 protein: CASRDLGRNNEAFF
clone size: NA; V gene: TRBV6-2/TRBV6-3; CDR3 protein: CASSPRLWTLANYGYTF
clone size: NA; V gene: TRBV27; CDR3 protein: CASSFGSSYGYTF
clone size: NA; V gene: TRBV6-2/TRBV6-3; CDR3 protein: CASSYPQGSGNTIYF
clone size: NA; V gene: TRBV7-9; CDR3 protein: CASSLAQDSPEAFF
clone size: NA; V gene: TRBV6-5; CDR3 protein: CASSFTPHRTNEKLFF
clone size: NA; V gene: TRBV19; CDR3 protein: CASSRQLTDTQYF
clone size: NA; V gene: TRBV5-1; CDR3 protein: CASSSLAYNEQFF
clone size: NA; V gene: TRBV29-1; CDR3 protein: CSVDNRGLGYGYTF
clone size: few; V gene: TRBV6-1; CDR3 protein: CASSERGRDEVDTQYF
clone size: NA; V gene: TRBV5-8; CDR3 protein: CASSPLPGQGLEQYF
clone size: NA; V gene: TRBV6-5; CDR3 protein: CASAGPSFTDTQYF
clone size: NA; V gene: TRBV19; CDR3 protein: CASSFGRGQGLRAGELFF
clone size: NA; V gene: TRBV6-6; CDR3 protein: CASSGRVPEAFF
clone size: NA; V gene: TRBV3-1/TRBV3-2; CDR3 protein: CASSQGMARYNEQFF
clone size: NA; V gene: TRBV10-3; CDR3 protein: CAISVNSRLDGYTF
clone size: NA; V gene: TRBV6-5; CDR3 protein: CATSPGTAGYTF
clone size: NA; V gene: TRBV6-4; CDR3 protein: CASSDTQNTEAFF
clone size: NA; V gene: TRBV18; CDR3 protein: CASSPSQGMGTEAFF
clone size: NA; V gene: TRBV12-2; CDR3 protein: CASRLGQGQGAGPVWDTEAFF